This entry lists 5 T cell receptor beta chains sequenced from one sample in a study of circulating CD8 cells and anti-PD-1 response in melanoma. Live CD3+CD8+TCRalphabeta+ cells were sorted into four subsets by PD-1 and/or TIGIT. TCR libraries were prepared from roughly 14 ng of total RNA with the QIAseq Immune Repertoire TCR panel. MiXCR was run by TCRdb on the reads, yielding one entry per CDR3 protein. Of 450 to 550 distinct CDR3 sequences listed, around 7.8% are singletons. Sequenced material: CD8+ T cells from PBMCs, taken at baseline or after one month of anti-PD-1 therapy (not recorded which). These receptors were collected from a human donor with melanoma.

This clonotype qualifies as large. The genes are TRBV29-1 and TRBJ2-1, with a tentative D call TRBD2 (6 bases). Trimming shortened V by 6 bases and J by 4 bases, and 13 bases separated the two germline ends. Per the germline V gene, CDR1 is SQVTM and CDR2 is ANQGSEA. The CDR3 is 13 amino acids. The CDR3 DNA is TGCAGCGTGCTAGCGACTACTTACAATGAGCAGTTCTTC. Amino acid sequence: CSVLATTYNEQFF.

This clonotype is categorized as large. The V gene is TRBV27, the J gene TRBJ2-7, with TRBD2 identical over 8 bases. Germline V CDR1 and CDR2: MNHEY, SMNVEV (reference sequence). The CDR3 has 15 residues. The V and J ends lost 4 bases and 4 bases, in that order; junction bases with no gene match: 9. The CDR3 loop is CASSSPGTRDYEQYF. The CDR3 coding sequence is TGTGCCAGCAGTTCCCCCGGGACTAGAGATTACGAGCAGTACTTC.

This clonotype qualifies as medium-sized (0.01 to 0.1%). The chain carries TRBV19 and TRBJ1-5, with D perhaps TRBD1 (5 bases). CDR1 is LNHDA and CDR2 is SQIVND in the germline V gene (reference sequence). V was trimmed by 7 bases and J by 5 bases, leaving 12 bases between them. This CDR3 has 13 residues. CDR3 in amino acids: CASKTATDQPQHF. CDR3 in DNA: TGTGCCAGTAAGACAGCGACAGATCAGCCCCAGCATTTT.

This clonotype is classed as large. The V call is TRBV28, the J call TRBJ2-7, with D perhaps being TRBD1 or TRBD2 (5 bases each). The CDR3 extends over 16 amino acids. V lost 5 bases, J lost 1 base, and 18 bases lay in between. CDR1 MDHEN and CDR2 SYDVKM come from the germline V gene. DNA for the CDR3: TGTGCCAGCAGTCCTCTTGACCTGGGGGTTTCCTACGAGCAGTACTTC. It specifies CASSPLDLGVSYEQYF.

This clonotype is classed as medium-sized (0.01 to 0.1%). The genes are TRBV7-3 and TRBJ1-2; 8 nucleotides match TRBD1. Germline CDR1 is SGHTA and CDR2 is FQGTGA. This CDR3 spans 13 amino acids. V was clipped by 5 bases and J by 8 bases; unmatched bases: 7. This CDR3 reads CASSPDRAGGYTF. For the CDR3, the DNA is TGTGCCAGCAGCCCGGACAGGGCTGGCGGCTACACCTTC.